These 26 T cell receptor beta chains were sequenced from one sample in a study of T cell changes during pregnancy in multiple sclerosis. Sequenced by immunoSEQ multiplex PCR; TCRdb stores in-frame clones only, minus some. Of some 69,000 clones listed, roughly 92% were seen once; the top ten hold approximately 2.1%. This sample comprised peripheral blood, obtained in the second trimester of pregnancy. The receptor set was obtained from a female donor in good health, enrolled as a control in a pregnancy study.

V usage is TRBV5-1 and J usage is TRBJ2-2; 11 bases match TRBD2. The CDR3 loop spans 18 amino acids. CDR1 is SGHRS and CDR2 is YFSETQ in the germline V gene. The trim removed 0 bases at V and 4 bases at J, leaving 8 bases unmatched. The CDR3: CASSLVTSGGLGTGELFF. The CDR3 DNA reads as TGCGCCAGCAGCTTGGTTACTAGCGGGGGACTTGGCACCGGGGAGCTGTTTTTT.

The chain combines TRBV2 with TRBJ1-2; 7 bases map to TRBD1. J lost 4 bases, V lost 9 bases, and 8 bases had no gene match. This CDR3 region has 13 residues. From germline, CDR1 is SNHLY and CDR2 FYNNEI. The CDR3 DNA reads TGTGCCAGACGGGACAGTTCTATCTATGGCTACACCTTC. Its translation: CARRDSSIYGYTF.

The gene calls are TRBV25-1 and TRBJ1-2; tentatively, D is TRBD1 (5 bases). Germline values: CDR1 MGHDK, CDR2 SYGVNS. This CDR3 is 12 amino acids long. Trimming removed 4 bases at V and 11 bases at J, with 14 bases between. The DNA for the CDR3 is TGTGCCAGCAGTGCAGGGATTTACCGTTACACCTTC. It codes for CASSAGIYRYTF.

The CDR3 is CASSHLGGEYEQYF. DNA of the CDR3: TGCGCCAGCAGCCATTTGGGCGGGGAATACGAGCAGTACTTC. This chain uses TRBV4-3 with TRBJ2-7; tentatively, D is TRBD2 (6 bases). This CDR3 is 14 amino acids long. V lost 3 bases and J 4 bases, leaving 13 bases between the germline ends. Looked up from germline, CDR1 is LGHNA and CDR2 is YSLEER.

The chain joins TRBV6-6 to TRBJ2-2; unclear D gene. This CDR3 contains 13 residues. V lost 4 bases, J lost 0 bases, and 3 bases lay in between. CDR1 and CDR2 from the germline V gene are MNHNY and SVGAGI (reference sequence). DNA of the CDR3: TGTGCCAGCAGTTCCTCGAACACCGGGGAGCTGTTTTTT. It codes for CASSSSNTGELFF.

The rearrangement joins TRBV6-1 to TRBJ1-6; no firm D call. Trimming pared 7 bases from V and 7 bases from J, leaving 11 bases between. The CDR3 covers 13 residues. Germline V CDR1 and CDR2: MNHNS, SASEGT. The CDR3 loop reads CASTAQSNSPLHF. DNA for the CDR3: TGTGCCAGCACAGCACAGAGCAATTCACCCCTCCACTTT.

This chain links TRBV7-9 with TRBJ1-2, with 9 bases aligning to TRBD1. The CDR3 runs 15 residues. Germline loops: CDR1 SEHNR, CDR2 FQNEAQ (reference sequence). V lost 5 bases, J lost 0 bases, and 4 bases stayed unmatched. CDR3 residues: CASSMDRGANYGYTF. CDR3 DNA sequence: TGTGCCAGCAGCATGGACAGGGGAGCTAACTATGGCTACACCTTC.

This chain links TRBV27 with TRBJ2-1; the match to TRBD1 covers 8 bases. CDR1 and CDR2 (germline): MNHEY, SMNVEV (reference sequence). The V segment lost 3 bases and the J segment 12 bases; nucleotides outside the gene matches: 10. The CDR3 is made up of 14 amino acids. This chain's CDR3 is CASSLRGRGLGQFF. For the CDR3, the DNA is TGTGCCAGCAGTTTGCGTGGCAGGGGGCTTGGGCAGTTCTTC.

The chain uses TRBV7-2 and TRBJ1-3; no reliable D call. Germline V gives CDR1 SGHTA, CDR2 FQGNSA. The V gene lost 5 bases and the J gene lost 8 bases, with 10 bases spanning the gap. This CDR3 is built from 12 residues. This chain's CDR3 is CASSLDGDTIYF. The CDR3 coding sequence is TGTGCCAGCAGCCTAGACGGAGACACCATATATTTT.

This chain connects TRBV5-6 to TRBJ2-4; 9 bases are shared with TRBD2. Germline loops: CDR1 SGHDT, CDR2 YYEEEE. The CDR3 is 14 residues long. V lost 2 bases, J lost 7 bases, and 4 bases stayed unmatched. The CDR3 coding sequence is TGTGCCAGCAGCTTATCCGGGACTAGCAACATTCAGTACTTC. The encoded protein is CASSLSGTSNIQYF.

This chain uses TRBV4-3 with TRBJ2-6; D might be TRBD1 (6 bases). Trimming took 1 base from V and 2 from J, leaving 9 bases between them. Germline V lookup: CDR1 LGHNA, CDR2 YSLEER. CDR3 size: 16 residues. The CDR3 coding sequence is TGCGCCAGCAGCCAAGGACAGGCCCCTGGGGCCAACGTCCTGACTTTC. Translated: CASSQGQAPGANVLTF.

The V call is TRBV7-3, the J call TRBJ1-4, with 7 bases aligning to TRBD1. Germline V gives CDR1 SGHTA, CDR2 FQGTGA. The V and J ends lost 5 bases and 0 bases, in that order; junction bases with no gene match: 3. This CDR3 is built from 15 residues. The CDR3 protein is CASSPGQATNEKLFF. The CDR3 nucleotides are TGTGCCAGCAGCCCCGGACAGGCAACTAATGAAAAACTGTTTTTT.

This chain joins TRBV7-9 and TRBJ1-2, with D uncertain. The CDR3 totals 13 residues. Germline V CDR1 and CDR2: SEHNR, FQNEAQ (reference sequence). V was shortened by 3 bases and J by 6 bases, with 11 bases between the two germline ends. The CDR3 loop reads CASSLVGRDGYTF. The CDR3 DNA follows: TGTGCCAGCAGCTTGGTAGGGAGGGATGGCTACACCTTC.

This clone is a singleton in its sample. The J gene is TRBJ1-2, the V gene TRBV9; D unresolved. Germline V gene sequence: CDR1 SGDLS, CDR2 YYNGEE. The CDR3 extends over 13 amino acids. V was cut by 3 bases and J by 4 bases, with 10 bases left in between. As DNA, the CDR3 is TGTGCCAGCAGCGGGAGGACGGCCTATGGCTACACCTTC. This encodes CASSGRTAYGYTF.

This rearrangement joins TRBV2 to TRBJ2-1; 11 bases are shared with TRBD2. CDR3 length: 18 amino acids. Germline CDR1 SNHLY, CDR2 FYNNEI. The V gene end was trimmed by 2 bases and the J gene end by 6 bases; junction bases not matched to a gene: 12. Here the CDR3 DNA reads TGTGCCAGCAGTGAAACTAGCGGGGGCTATATGCCCGCCAATGAGCAGTTCTTC. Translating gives CASSETSGGYMPANEQFF.

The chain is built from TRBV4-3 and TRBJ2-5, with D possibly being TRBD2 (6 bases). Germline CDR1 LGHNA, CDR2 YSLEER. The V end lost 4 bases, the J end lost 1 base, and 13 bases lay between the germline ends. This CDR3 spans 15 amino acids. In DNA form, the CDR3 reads TGCGCCAGCAGCCCCCGCGGAGGGATCCAAGAGACCCAGTACTTC. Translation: CASSPRGGIQETQYF.

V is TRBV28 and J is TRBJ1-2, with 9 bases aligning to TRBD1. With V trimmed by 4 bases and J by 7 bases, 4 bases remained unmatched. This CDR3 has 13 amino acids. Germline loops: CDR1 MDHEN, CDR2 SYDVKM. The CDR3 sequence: CASSSGTGSGYTF. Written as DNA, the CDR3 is TGTGCCAGCAGTTCCGGGACAGGGAGTGGCTACACCTTC.

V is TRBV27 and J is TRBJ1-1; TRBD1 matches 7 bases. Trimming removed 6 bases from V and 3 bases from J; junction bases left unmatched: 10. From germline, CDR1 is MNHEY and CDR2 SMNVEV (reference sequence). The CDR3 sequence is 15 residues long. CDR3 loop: CASRWTGGSYTEAFF. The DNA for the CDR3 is TGTGCCAGCAGGTGGACAGGCGGTTCTTACACTGAAGCTTTCTTT.

DNA of the CDR3: TGTGCCAGCAGTAGGGGGTTGGGTAAGGACACTGAAGCTTTCTTT. Its protein is CASSRGLGKDTEAFF. The V gene is TRBV6-1, the J gene TRBJ1-1; D might be TRBD1 (6 bases). Per germline, CDR1 MNHNS and CDR2 SASEGT. The CDR3 is 15 amino acids. Trimming took off 5 bases at V and 3 bases at J, with 16 bases between the two ends.

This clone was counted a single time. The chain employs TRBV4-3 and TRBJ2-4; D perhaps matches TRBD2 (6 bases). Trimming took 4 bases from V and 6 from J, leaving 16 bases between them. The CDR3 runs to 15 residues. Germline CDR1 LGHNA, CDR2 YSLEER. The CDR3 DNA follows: TGCGCCAGCAGCCTTAGAATCTCGGGAGCAAACATTCAGTACTTC. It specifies CASSLRISGANIQYF.

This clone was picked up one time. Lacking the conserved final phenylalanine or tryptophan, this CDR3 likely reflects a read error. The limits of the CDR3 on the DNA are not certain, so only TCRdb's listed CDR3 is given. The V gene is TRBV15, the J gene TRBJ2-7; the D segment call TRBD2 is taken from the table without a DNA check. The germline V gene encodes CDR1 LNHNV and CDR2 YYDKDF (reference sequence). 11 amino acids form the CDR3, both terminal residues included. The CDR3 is CATSRTPGLRY.

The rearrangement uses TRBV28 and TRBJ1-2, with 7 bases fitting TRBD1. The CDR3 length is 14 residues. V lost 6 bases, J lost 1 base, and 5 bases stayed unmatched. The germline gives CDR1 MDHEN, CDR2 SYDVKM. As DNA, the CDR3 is TGTGCCAGCAGCCTACAGGGGATTAACTATGGCTACACCTTC. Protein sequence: CASSLQGINYGYTF.

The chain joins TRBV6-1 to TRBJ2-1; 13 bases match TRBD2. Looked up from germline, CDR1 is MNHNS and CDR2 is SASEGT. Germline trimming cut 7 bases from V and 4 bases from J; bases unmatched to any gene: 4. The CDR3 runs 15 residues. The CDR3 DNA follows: TGTGCCAGCACTCCGACTAGCGGGGGGTACAATGAGCAGTTCTTC. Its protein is CASTPTSGGYNEQFF.

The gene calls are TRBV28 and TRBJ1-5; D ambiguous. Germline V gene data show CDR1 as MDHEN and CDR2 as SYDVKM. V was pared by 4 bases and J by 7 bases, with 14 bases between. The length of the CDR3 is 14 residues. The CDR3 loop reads CASSSAGREQPQHF. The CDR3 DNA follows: TGTGCCAGCAGTTCCGCGGGAAGGGAGCAGCCCCAGCATTTT.

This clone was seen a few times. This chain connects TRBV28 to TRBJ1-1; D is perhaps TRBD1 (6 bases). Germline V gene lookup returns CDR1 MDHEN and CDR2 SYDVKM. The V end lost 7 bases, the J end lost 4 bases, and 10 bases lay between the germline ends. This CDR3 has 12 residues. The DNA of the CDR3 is TGTGCCAGCACTATAGGGGGCACTGAAGCTTTCTTT. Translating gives CASTIGGTEAFF.

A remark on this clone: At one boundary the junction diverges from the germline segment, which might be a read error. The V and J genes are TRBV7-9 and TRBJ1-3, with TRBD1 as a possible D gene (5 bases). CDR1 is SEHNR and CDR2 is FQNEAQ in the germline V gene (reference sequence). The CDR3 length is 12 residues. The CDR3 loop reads CASSLVSGTLHF. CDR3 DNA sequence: TGTGCCAGCAGCTTAGTCTCCGGGACTTTACATTTT.